The 11 T cell receptor beta chains presented below share a single source sample, sequenced in a study of cytomegalovirus exposure and HLA in healthy donors. PCR used 60 Vbeta primers and 13 Jbeta primers. Measured with immunoSEQ multiplex PCR; TCRdb has only the in-frame clones, and not every one. In the table there are around 110,000 clones, 73% of which are singletons. Sequencing was carried out using PBMCs. The receptor set was obtained from a man aged 25-45 years in good health and CMV-seronegative.

The chain recombines TRBV2 with TRBJ1-1; D possibly corresponds to TRBD1 (6 bases). Germline loops: CDR1 SNHLY, CDR2 FYNNEI. V shed 8 bases and J shed 0 bases, with 10 bases lying between them. There are 13 residues in the CDR3. CDR3 loop: CASGGGMNTEAFF. As DNA, the CDR3 is TGTGCCAGCGGGGGGGGCATGAACACTGAAGCTTTCTTT. Together with reference TRBV2 and TRBJ1-1, the CDR3 gives the full variable domain: EPEVTQTPSHQVTQMGQEVILRCVPISNHLYFYWYRQILGQKVEFLVSFYNNEISEKSEIFDDQFSVERPDGSNFTLKIRSTKLEDSAMYFCASGGGMNTEAFFGQGTRLTVV.

The rearrangement uses TRBV5-4 and TRBJ2-3; 7 nucleotides align to TRBD1. The CDR3 totals 15 residues. The germline CDR1 and CDR2 sequences are SGHNT and YYREEE (reference sequence). V shed 3 bases, J shed 4 bases, and the junction held 8 bases outside the gene matches. CDR3 sequence: CASSSTGFEADTQYF. The CDR3 bases are TGTGCCAGCAGCTCGACAGGGTTTGAGGCAGATACGCAGTATTTT.

This clone was seen ten or more times. At the DNA level, this CDR3 is encoded by other sequences in the same sample as well. The chain combines TRBV7-8 with TRBJ2-7, with 7 positions matching TRBD1. Trimming took 0 bases from V and 0 from J; bases not matched to a gene: 2. The V gene's germline CDR1 is SGHVS and CDR2 FQNEAQ. The CDR3 is made up of 15 amino acids. CDR3 region: CASSLAWDSSYEQYF. CDR3 nucleotide sequence: TGTGCCAGCAGCTTAGCCTGGGACAGCTCCTACGAGCAGTACTTC.

The rearrangement uses TRBV28 and TRBJ2-1, with 11 bases lining up with TRBD1. Germline V gene sequence: CDR1 MDHEN, CDR2 SYDVKM. V dropped 3 bases and J dropped 0; count of bases not matched to a gene: 13. The CDR3 covers 20 residues. CDR3 bases: TGTGCCAGCAGTTTTCTCGGGACAGGGGGTTCTCCGATCTCCTACAATGAGCAGTTCTTC. It yields the protein CASSFLGTGGSPISYNEQFF.

The chain uses TRBV19 and TRBJ2-7, with 13 bases identical to TRBD2. V trimming: 4 bases; J trimming: 4 bases; junction bases outside the gene matches: 10. The CDR3 totals 17 residues. The V gene's germline CDR1 is LNHDA and CDR2 SQIVND (reference sequence). The chain's CDR3 is CASSTLGLAGALYEQYF. The CDR3 DNA follows: TGTGCCAGTAGTACGCTCGGACTAGCGGGAGCTTTATACGAGCAGTACTTC.

The V gene is TRBV5-1, the J gene TRBJ2-1, with no clear D. Germline CDR1 is SGHRS and CDR2 is YFSETQ. The CDR3 runs to 13 residues. The V end was cut by 0 bases, the J end by 7 bases, with 8 bases between. CDR3 nucleotides: TGCGCCAGCAGCTTGGGGCAGACAAATGAGCAGTTCTTC. Protein product: CASSLGQTNEQFF.

The CDR3 loop is CASSVSGTEDYEQYF. In nucleotides, the CDR3 is TGTGCCAGCAGCGTTAGCGGGACAGAGGACTACGAGCAGTACTTC. The chain combines TRBV9 with TRBJ2-7; TRBD2 might be the D (8 bases). The CDR3 covers 15 residues. Trimming took 2 bases from V and 3 from J, leaving 15 bases between them. Germline assignment: CDR1 SGDLS and CDR2 YYNGEE.

The V gene is TRBV6-6, the J gene TRBJ2-1, with 7 bases aligning to TRBD2. With V trimmed by 8 bases and J by 4 bases, 8 bases remained unmatched. This CDR3 is built from 14 residues. Germline CDR1 and CDR2: MNHNY and SVGAGI (reference sequence). In DNA, the CDR3 is TGTGCCAGCTCTGGGTGGGGGGGATACAATGAGCAGTTCTTC. Protein product: CASSGWGGYNEQFF.

This chain joins TRBV5-4 and TRBJ1-1; 9 bases line up with TRBD1. Looked up from germline, CDR1 is SGHNT and CDR2 is YYREEE (reference sequence). Germline trimming cut 4 bases from V and 4 bases from J; bases unmatched to any gene: 5. CDR3 length: 14 residues. This chain's CDR3 is CASSVQGAITEAFF. CDR3 bases: TGTGCCAGCAGCGTACAGGGGGCGATCACTGAAGCTTTCTTT.

The chain combines TRBV28 with TRBJ2-2; the match to TRBD1 covers 7 bases. The length of the CDR3 is 14 residues. CDR1 and CDR2 (germline): MDHEN, SYDVKM. V shed 6 bases and J 3 bases; nucleotides not matched to a gene: 4. This CDR3 reads CASREQGDTGELFF. The CDR3 DNA follows: TGTGCCAGCAGAGAGCAGGGGGACACCGGGGAGCTGTTTTTT.

The chain combines TRBV21-1 with TRBJ2-2; TRBD1 was called by the table and not checked on the DNA. TRBV21-1 is recorded as a pseudogene. The CDR3 runs to 15 residues. Here the CDR3 DNA reads TGTGCCAGCAGCAGACAGGGGCGGAACACCGGGGAGCTGTTTTTT. It is translated as CASSRQGRNTGELFF.